The 25 T cell receptor beta chains reported below all come from one sample, sequenced in a study of blood T cell repertoires in COVID-19. The assay was immunoSEQ multiplex PCR, and TCRdb's table has in-frame clones only and misses some. The sample carries fewer than 350,000 clones, more than 70% recorded once. Sequencing was performed on PBMCs or T cells enriched from blood (not recorded which). Source of these receptors: a woman aged 55-69 years in a cohort exposed to, infected with or recovered from COVID-19 (not recorded which).

The chain carries TRBV7-3 and TRBJ2-1; a possible D gene is TRBD2 (5 bases). This CDR3 spans 15 amino acids. V was trimmed by 2 bases and J by 12 bases, leaving 20 bases between them. Per the germline V gene, CDR1 is SGHTA and CDR2 is FQGTGA. DNA for the CDR3: TGTGCCAGCAGCTTAGGGCCAACCCGAGGGTATGGGCAGTTCTTC. Its protein is CASSLGPTRGYGQFF.

This chain connects TRBV28 to TRBJ2-1; 9 bases are shared with TRBD2. V was clipped by 6 bases and J by 5 bases; unmatched bases: 5. The germline gives CDR1 MDHEN, CDR2 SYDVKM. This CDR3 spans 14 amino acids. The CDR3 bases are TGTGCCAGCAGATCTAGCGGGATTCACAATGAGCAGTTCTTC. Protein product: CASRSSGIHNEQFF.

This clone was detected once. The rearrangement uses TRBV5-1 and TRBJ2-7, with 11 positions matching TRBD2. Looked up from germline, CDR1 is SGHRS and CDR2 is YFSETQ. The CDR3 covers 15 residues. Losses at the gene ends were 4 bases for V and 5 bases for J; bases not matched to a gene: 8. CDR3 amino acids: CASSVTSGTLNEQYF. The DNA of the CDR3 is TGCGCCAGCAGCGTGACTAGCGGGACTCTCAACGAGCAGTACTTC.

This chain links TRBV10-2 with TRBJ2-7; D is possibly TRBD2 (5 bases). The CDR3 totals 17 residues. V was pared by 6 bases and J by 2 bases, with 23 bases between. CDR1 and CDR2 from the germline V gene are WSHSY and SAAADI. The CDR3 bases are TGCGCCAGCAGACCCAAGTCGAACCCTAGCTCGGCCTACGAGCAGTACTTC. Translated: CASRPKSNPSSAYEQYF.

This sequence joins TRBV27 and TRBJ1-6, with D maybe TRBD1 (6 bases). The V gene's germline CDR1 is MNHEY and CDR2 SMNVEV (reference sequence). This CDR3 spans 16 amino acids. V was trimmed by 5 bases and J by 4 bases, leaving 15 bases between them. Here the CDR3 reads CASSATGSKYNSPLHF. In DNA form, the CDR3 reads TGTGCCAGCAGTGCAACAGGGTCCAAATATAATTCACCCCTCCACTTT.

This chain connects TRBV24-1 to TRBJ2-3; tentative D call: TRBD1 (5 bases). Trimming stripped 2 bases from V and 3 bases from J, with 17 bases between. CDR3 length: 17 amino acids. Germline-derived CDR1 and CDR2 are KGHDR and SFDVKD. In nucleotides, the CDR3 is TGTGCCACCAGTGATTCGTCATCAGGGCACCAAACAGATACGCAGTATTTT. This gives the protein CATSDSSSGHQTDTQYF.

This clone was observed a handful of times. The gene calls are TRBV5-1 and TRBJ2-3, with 7 positions matching TRBD1. Germline V gives CDR1 SGHRS, CDR2 YFSETQ. Trimming took 4 bases from V and 1 from J; bases not matched to a gene: 3. The CDR3 sequence is 14 residues long. The chain's CDR3 is CASSRQGGTDTQYF. The DNA of the CDR3 is TGCGCCAGCAGCAGACAGGGAGGCACAGATACGCAGTATTTT.

The J gene is TRBJ1-1, the V gene TRBV30; TRBD1 aligns across 10 bases. CDR1 and CDR2 from the germline V gene are GTSNPN and SVGIG (reference sequence). CDR3 length: 17 amino acids. J was trimmed by 5 bases and V by 2 bases; bases with no gene match: 14. CDR3 nucleotide sequence: TGTGCCTGGAGTCCCCGGACAGGGGGGGTACGGATGACTGAAGCTTTCTTT. Its translation: CAWSPRTGGVRMTEAFF.

This clone appeared once. CDR3 DNA: TGTGCCAGCTGCCCAGGCGGGGCCCAAGAGACCCAGTACTTC. Translated: CASCPGGAQETQYF. The V and J genes are TRBV27 and TRBJ2-5; tentatively, D is TRBD2 (6 bases). The V end was cut by 8 bases, the J end by 1 base, with 14 bases between. This CDR3 has 14 amino acids. Germline V gives CDR1 MNHEY, CDR2 SMNVEV (reference sequence).

In this sample, this clone turned up once. The V gene is TRBV5-1, the J gene TRBJ2-7, with 9 positions matching TRBD2. V gave up 3 bases and J gave up 6 bases; unmatched junction bases: 10. Germline V gene lookup returns CDR1 SGHRS and CDR2 YFSETQ. The CDR3 is 15 amino acids. The CDR3 region has the DNA TGCGCCAGCAGCTGGGGACTAGCCCTCGGGGGCGAGCAGTACTTC. Residues: CASSWGLALGGEQYF.

The chain joins TRBV20-1 to TRBJ2-1; 8 nucleotides match TRBD2. The germline V gene has CDR1 DFQATT and CDR2 SNEGSKA (reference sequence). This CDR3 has 17 amino acids. Trimming cost V 3 bases and J 2 bases; bases outside gene matches: 12. CDR3 residues: CSASPSGSPQAYNEQFF. DNA for the CDR3: TGCAGTGCTAGTCCCAGCGGGAGTCCCCAGGCCTACAATGAGCAGTTCTTC.

The chain links TRBV6-5 to TRBJ1-2, with 8 bases matching TRBD1. The junction had 1 base not matched to a gene; V was cut back by 7 bases and J by 0 bases. This CDR3 has 13 residues. CDR1 and CDR2 (germline): MNHEY, SVGAGI. The CDR3 coding sequence is TGTGCCAGCAACAGGGGGACTAACTATGGCTACACCTTC. Amino acid sequence: CASNRGTNYGYTF.

This clone was seen more than once but under ten times. The J gene is TRBJ1-4, the V gene TRBV27; 7 nucleotides match TRBD1. V gave up 6 bases and J gave up 8 bases; unmatched junction bases: 9. The CDR3 is 14 residues long. Germline CDR1 and CDR2: MNHEY and SMNVEV (reference sequence). CDR3 nucleotide sequence: TGTGCCAGCAGCTGGACAGGTCCGGGGGAAAAACTGTTTTTT. This gives the protein CASSWTGPGEKLFF.

CDR3 in amino acids: CASSSGQGGNEQYF. Written as DNA, the CDR3 is TGTGCCAGCAGCTCGGGACAGGGAGGCAACGAGCAGTACTTC. The rearrangement links TRBV7-2 to TRBJ2-7, with 9 bases aligning to TRBD1. This CDR3 comprises 14 residues. Germline V CDR1 and CDR2: SGHTA, FQGNSA. With 4 bases clipped from V and 5 bases from J, the junction kept 6 bases outside the gene matches.

The CDR3 here is CASSQDWGTSGLSSYNEQFF. The CDR3 coding sequence is TGTGCCAGCAGCCAAGATTGGGGGACTAGCGGGTTGAGCTCCTACAATGAGCAGTTCTTC. The chain carries TRBV3-1 (or the pseudogene TRBV3-2) and TRBJ2-1; 12 bases map to TRBD2. The CDR3 runs to 20 residues. With 0 bases clipped from V and 0 bases from J, the junction kept 9 bases outside the gene matches. Germline values: CDR1 LGHDT, CDR2 YNNKEL (reference sequence).

The V call is TRBV5-4, the J call TRBJ1-6, with 7 bases matching TRBD1. The CDR3 spans 15 residues. V was pared by 0 bases and J by 7 bases, with 4 bases of the junction left unmatched. CDR1 SGHNT and CDR2 YYREEE come from the germline V gene (reference sequence). CDR3 loop: CASSLGGTENSPLHF. Written as DNA, the CDR3 is TGTGCCAGCAGCTTGGGTGGGACAGAGAATTCACCCCTCCACTTT.

The V and J genes are TRBV5-4 and TRBJ1-3, with 7 bases fitting TRBD1. The V segment lost 5 bases and the J segment 5 bases; nucleotides outside the gene matches: 7. This CDR3 is built from 14 residues. Germline CDR1 and CDR2: SGHNT and YYREEE (reference sequence). The chain's CDR3 is CASRQDRERNTIYF. Here the CDR3 DNA reads TGTGCCAGCAGACAAGACAGGGAAAGAAACACCATATATTTT. Looking up the rest from reference TRBV5-4 and TRBJ1-3 gives the full variable domain: ETGVTQSPTHLIKTRGQQVTLRCSSQSGHNTVSWYQQALGQGPQFIFQYYREEENGRGNFPPRFSGLQFPNYSSELNVNALELDDSALYLCASRQDRERNTIYFGEGSWLTVV.

This clone is a singleton in its sample. V gene TRBV4-3 combines with J gene TRBJ2-4, with D perhaps TRBD2 (6 bases). The CDR3 totals 14 residues. Germline assignment: CDR1 LGHNA and CDR2 YSLEER. Trimming cost V 0 bases and J 4 bases, with 7 bases left between them. In DNA form, the CDR3 reads TGCGCCAGCAGCCAAGATGCGGGGAAAAACATTCAGTACTTC. This codes for CASSQDAGKNIQYF.

The V gene is TRBV6-5, the J gene TRBJ2-7; TRBD2 matches 8 bases. The CDR3 contains 14 residues. The germline gives CDR1 MNHEY, CDR2 SVGAGI. The ends lost 7 bases at V and 1 base at J; junction bases unmatched: 6. As DNA, the CDR3 is TGTGCCAGCATGCGGGAGGTTTTTTCCTACGAGCAGTACTTC. Translated, it gives CASMREVFSYEQYF.

The CDR3 nucleotides read TGTGCCAGCTCACGCACCGGGACAGAGAACACTGAAGCTTTCTTT. Its translation: CASSRTGTENTEAFF. V gene TRBV18 combines with J gene TRBJ1-1; 7 bases fit TRBD1. This CDR3 has 15 residues. Germline CDR1 KGHSH, CDR2 LQKENI. Losses at the gene ends were 4 bases for V and 1 base for J; bases not matched to a gene: 6.

V gene TRBV18 combines with J gene TRBJ1-6; 7 positions match TRBD1. Trimming removed 4 bases from V and 2 bases from J; junction bases left unmatched: 14. The CDR3 contains 19 residues. Germline CDR1 reads KGHSH; CDR2 reads LQKENI. CDR3 sequence (DNA): TGTGCCAGCTCACGGAGAGACCTGACAGGGTATCCCTATAATTCACCCCTCCACTTT. It translates to CASSRRDLTGYPYNSPLHF.

This sequence joins TRBV12-3 or TRBV12-4 and TRBJ1-1; D not resolved. V was clipped by 6 bases and J by 10 bases, with 12 bases between them. The CDR3 runs 11 residues. CDR3 coding DNA: TGTGCCAGCAGCGGTGAAAAGAGAGCTTTCTTT. This codes for CASSGEKRAFF.

The chain joins TRBV19 to TRBJ2-7, with 7 bases identical to TRBD2. CDR3 length: 12 amino acids. Germline lookup yields CDR1 LNHDA and CDR2 SQIVND (reference sequence). The V and J ends lost 8 bases and 3 bases, in that order; junction bases with no gene match: 4. CDR3 protein: CASGGDYYEQYF. The CDR3 bases are TGTGCCAGTGGGGGGGACTACTACGAGCAGTACTTC. The complete variable domain, with remaining parts taken from reference TRBV19 and TRBJ2-7, reads DGGITQSPKYLFRKEGQNVTLSCEQNLNHDAMYWYRQDPGQGLRLIYYSQIVNDFQKGDIAEGYSVSREKKESFPLTVTSAQKNPTAFYLCASGGDYYEQYFGPGTRLTVT.

V usage is TRBV7-2 and J usage is TRBJ1-6; TRBD1 matches 7 bases. From germline, CDR1 is SGHTA and CDR2 FQGNSA. Unmatched junction bases numbered 3, after V lost 4 bases and J lost 9 bases. The CDR3 is 13 residues long. The CDR3 region is CASSSDRRSPLHF. The CDR3 bases are TGTGCCAGCAGCTCGGACAGGCGTTCACCCCTCCACTTT. The variable domain in full, completed from reference TRBV7-2 and TRBJ1-6, reads GAGVSQSPSNKVTEKGKDVELRCDPISGHTALYWYRQSLGQGLEFLIYFQGNSAPDKSGLPSDRFSAERTGGSVSTLTIQRTQQEDSAVYLCASSSDRRSPLHFGNGTRLTVT.

This chain uses TRBV18 with TRBJ1-1, with TRBD1 as a possible D gene (5 bases). The V gene's germline CDR1 is KGHSH and CDR2 LQKENI. This CDR3 comprises 15 residues. Deletions cut 5 bases from V and 1 base from J, with 14 bases between. The CDR3, as DNA: TGTGCCAGCTCAATGAAGCAGGGCCAGAACACTGAAGCTTTCTTT. Translation gives CASSMKQGQNTEAFF.